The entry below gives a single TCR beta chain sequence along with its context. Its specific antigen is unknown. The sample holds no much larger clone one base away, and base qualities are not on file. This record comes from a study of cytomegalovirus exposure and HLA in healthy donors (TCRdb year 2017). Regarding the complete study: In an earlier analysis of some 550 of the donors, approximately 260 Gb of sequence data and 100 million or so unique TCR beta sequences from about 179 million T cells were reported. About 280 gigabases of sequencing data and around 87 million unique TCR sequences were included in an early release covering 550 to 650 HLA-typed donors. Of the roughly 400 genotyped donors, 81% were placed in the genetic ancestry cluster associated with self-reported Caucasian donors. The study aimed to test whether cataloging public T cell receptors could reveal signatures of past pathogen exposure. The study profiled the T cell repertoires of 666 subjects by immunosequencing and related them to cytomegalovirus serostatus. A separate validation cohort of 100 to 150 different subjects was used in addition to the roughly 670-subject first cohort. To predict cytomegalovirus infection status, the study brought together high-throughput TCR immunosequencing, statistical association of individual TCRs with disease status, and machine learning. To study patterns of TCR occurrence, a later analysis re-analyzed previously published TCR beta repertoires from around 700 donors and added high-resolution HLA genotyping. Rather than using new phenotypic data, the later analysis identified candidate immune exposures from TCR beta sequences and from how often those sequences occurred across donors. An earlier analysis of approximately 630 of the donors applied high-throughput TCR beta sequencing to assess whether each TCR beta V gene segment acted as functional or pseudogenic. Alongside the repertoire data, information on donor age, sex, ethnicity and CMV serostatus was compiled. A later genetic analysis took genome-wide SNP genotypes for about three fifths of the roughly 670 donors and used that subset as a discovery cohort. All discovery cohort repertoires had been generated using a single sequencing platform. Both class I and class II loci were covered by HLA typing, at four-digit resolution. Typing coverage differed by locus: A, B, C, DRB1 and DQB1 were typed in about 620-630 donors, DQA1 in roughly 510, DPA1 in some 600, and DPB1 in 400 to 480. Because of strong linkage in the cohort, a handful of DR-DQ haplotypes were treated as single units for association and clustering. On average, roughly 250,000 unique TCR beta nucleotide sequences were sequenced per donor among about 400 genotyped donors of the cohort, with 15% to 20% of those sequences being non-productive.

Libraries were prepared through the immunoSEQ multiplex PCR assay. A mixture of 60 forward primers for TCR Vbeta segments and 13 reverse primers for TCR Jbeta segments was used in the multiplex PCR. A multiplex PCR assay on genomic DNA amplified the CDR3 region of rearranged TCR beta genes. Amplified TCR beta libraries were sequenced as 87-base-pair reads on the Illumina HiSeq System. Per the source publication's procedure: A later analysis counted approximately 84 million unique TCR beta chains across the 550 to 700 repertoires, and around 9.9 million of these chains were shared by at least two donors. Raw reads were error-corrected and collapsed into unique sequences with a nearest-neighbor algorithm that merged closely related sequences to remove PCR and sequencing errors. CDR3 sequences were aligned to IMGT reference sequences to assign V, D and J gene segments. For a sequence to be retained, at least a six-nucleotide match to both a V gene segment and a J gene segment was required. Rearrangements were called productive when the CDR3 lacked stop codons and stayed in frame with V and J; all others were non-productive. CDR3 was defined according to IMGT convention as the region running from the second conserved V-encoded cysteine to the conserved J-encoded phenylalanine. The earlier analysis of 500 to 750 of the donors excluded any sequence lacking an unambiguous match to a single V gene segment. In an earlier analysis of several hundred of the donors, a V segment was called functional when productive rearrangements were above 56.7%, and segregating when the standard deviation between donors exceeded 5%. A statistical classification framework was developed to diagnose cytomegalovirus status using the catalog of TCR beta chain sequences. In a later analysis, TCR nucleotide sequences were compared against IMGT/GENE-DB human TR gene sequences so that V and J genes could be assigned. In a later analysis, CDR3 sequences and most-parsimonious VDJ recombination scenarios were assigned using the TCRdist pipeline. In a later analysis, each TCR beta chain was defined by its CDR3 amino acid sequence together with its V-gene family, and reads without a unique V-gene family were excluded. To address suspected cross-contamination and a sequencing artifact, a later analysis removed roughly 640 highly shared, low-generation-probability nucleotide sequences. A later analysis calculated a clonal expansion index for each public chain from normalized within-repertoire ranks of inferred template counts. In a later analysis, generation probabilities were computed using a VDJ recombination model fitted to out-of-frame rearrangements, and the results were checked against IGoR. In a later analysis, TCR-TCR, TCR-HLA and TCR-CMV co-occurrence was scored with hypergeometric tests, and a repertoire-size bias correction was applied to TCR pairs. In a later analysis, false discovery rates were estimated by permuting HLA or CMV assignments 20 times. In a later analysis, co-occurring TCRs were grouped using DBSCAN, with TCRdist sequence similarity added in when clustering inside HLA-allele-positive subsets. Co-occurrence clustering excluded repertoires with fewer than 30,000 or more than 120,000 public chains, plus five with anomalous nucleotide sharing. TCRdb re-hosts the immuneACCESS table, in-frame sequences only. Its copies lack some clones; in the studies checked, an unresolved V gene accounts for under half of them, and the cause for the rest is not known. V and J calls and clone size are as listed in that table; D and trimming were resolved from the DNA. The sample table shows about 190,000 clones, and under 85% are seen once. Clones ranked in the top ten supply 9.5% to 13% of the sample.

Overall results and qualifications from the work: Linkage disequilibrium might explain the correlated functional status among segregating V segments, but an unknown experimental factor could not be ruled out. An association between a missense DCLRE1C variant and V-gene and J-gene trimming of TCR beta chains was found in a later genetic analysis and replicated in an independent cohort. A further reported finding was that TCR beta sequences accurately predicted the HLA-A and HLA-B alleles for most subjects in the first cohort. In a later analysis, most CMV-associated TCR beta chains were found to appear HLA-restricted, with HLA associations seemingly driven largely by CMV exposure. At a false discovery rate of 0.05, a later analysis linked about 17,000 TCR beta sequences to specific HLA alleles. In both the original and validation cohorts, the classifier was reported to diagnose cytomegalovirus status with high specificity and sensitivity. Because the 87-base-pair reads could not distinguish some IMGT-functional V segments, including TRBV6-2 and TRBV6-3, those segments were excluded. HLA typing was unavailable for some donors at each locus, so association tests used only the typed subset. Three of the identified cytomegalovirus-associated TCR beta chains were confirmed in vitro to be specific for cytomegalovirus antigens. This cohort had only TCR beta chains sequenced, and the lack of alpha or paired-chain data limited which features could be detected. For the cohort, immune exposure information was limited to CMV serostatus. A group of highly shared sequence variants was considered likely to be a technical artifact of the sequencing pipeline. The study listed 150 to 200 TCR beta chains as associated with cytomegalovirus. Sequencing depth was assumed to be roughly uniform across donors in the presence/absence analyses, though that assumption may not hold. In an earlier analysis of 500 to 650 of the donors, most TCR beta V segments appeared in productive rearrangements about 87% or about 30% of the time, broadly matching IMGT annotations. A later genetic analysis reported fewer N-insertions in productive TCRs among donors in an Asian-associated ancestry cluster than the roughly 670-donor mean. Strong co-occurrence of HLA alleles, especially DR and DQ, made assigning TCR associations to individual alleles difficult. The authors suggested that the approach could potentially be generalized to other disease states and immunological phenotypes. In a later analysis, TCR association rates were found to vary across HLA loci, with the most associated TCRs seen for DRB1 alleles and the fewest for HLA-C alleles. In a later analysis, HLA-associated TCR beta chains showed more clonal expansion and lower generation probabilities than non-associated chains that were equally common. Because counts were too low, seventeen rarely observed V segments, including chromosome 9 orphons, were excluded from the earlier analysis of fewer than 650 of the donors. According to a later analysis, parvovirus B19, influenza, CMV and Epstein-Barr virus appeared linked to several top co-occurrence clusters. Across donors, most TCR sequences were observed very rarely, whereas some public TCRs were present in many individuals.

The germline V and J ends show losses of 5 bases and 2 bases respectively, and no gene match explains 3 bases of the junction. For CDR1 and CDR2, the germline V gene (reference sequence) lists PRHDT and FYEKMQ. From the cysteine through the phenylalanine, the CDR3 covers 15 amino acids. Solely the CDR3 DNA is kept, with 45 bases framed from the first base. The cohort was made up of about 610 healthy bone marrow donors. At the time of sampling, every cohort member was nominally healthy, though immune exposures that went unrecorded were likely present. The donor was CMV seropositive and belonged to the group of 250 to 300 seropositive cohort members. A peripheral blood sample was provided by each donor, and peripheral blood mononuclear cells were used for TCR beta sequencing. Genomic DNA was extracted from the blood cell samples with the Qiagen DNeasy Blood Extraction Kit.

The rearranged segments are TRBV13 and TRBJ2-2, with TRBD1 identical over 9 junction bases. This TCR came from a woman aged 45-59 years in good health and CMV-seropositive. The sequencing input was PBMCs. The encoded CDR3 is CASSKTGGNTGELFF. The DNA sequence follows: TGTGCCAGCAGCAAGACAGGGGGAAACACCGGGGAGCTGTTTTTT.